These T cell receptor beta chains were read from a single sample in a study of cytomegalovirus exposure and HLA in healthy donors. Profiled with immunoSEQ multiplex PCR; TCRdb holds only in-frame clones, not every one. The sample has some 140,000 clones; about 74% are singletons. Sequenced: PBMCs. These receptors originate from a man younger than 40 in good health and CMV-seronegative. The CDR3 runs from the conserved cysteine through the conserved F or W. Fields, in order: D gene, clone size, V gene, J gene, CDR3 DNA, CDR3 protein. D genes are given only for firm matches. Size values are once, few and many counts, or a class for expanded clones, and some rows have none.

D gene: TRBD2; clone size: NA; V gene: TRBV6-5; J gene: TRBJ2-2; CDR3 DNA: TGTGCCAGCAGCGGGAGGTTGAACACCGGGGAGCTGTTTTTT; CDR3 protein: CASSGRLNTGELFF
D gene: NA; clone size: NA; V gene: TRBV7-2; J gene: TRBJ2-5; CDR3 DNA: TGTGCCAGCAGCTTAGTTTTCCCGGGACAACTTCAAGAGACCCAGTACTTC; CDR3 protein: CASSLVFPGQLQETQYF
D gene: NA; clone size: once; V gene: TRBV5-1; J gene: TRBJ1-4; CDR3 DNA: TGCGCCAGCAGCTTGGGCGGAACTAATGAAAAACTGTTTTTT; CDR3 protein: CASSLGGTNEKLFF
D gene: TRBD1; clone size: NA; V gene: TRBV7-8; J gene: TRBJ2-2; CDR3 DNA: TGTGCCAGCAGTCGACAGGGGGCGCACGGGGAGCTGTTTTTT; CDR3 protein: CASSRQGAHGELFF
D gene: TRBD2; clone size: NA; V gene: TRBV5-1; J gene: TRBJ2-7; CDR3 DNA: TGCGCCAGCAGCCTGACTAGCGGATCCTACGAGCAGTACTTC; CDR3 protein: CASSLTSGSYEQYF
D gene: NA; clone size: NA; V gene: TRBV4-1; J gene: TRBJ1-4; CDR3 DNA: TGCGCCAGCAGCGAAGGGTGGGGGGGCTATAATGAAAAACTGTTTTTT; CDR3 protein: CASSEGWGGYNEKLFF
D gene: TRBD2; clone size: NA; V gene: TRBV27; J gene: TRBJ2-7; CDR3 DNA: TGTGCCAGCAGTTTATCGTCAGGACTAGCGGTTTACGAGCAGTACTTC; CDR3 protein: CASSLSSGLAVYEQYF
D gene: NA; clone size: few; V gene: TRBV4-1; J gene: TRBJ2-7; CDR3 DNA: TGCGCCAGCAGCCATTATCCAGGGAAGTCCTACGAGCAGTACTTC; CDR3 protein: CASSHYPGKSYEQYF
D gene: TRBD1; clone size: NA; V gene: TRBV29-1; J gene: TRBJ2-3; CDR3 DNA: TGCAGCGTTGCACAGGGGCAAAATACAGATACGCAGTATTTT; CDR3 protein: CSVAQGQNTDTQYF
D gene: NA; clone size: once; V gene: TRBV7-8; J gene: TRBJ2-7; CDR3 DNA: TGTGCCAGCAGCTTAGCCCTAGCCACGCGGGGCCACGAGCAGTACTTC; CDR3 protein: CASSLALATRGHEQYF
D gene: NA; clone size: NA; V gene: TRBV6-5; J gene: TRBJ2-7; CDR3 DNA: TGTGCCAGCAGCCCAACAGGCATGGTGTCCTACGAGCAGTACTTC; CDR3 protein: CASSPTGMVSYEQYF
D gene: NA; clone size: once; V gene: TRBV2; J gene: TRBJ1-1; CDR3 DNA: TGTGCCAGCAGTGGAGAAGTTGCTGAAGCTTTCTTT; CDR3 protein: CASSGEVAEAFF
D gene: TRBD1; clone size: NA; V gene: TRBV7-9; J gene: TRBJ2-7; CDR3 DNA: TGTGCCAGCAGCTTAGGCCGTTTCGGGACAGGGGCCTACGAGCAGTACTTC; CDR3 protein: CASSLGRFGTGAYEQYF
D gene: NA; clone size: few; V gene: TRBV4-2; J gene: TRBJ2-5; CDR3 DNA: TGTGCCAGCAGCCAAGATTCCGAACTCCAAGAGACCCAGTACTTC; CDR3 protein: CASSQDSELQETQYF
D gene: NA; clone size: NA; V gene: TRBV19; J gene: TRBJ2-6; CDR3 DNA: TGTGCCAGTAGTATATTACCGGGACTCAACTCTGGGGCCAACGTCCTGACTTTC; CDR3 protein: CASSILPGLNSGANVLTF
D gene: NA; clone size: NA; V gene: TRBV6-1; J gene: TRBJ2-2; CDR3 DNA: TGTGCCAGCAGTGAATTGGCGGCCGGGGAGCTGTTTTTT; CDR3 protein: CASSELAAGELFF
D gene: TRBD2; clone size: NA; V gene: TRBV27; J gene: TRBJ2-5; CDR3 DNA: TGTGCCAGCAGTTTACTAGCGGGAGGGTGGCAAGAGACCCAGTACTTC; CDR3 protein: CASSLLAGGWQETQYF
D gene: NA; clone size: NA; V gene: TRBV5-1; J gene: TRBJ2-2; CDR3 DNA: TGCGCCAGCAGCTTGGCACCGCCGGGGGACGGGGAGCTGTTTTTT; CDR3 protein: CASSLAPPGDGELFF
D gene: NA; clone size: NA; V gene: TRBV10-3; J gene: TRBJ1-5; CDR3 DNA: TGTGCCATCAGTCGAGGGGGGGGAGAGGGCAATCAGCCCCAGCATTTT; CDR3 protein: CAISRGGGEGNQPQHF
D gene: TRBD1; clone size: NA; V gene: TRBV15; J gene: TRBJ2-5; CDR3 DNA: TGTGCCACCAGCCGGACAGGGGGGTCGGAGACCCAGTACTTC; CDR3 protein: CATSRTGGSETQYF
D gene: NA; clone size: NA; V gene: TRBV6-1; J gene: TRBJ1-5; CDR3 DNA: TGTGCCAGCAGTGAAGGGGGGCAGGGATTCGAGGCCCAGCATTTT; CDR3 protein: CASSEGGQGFEAQHF
D gene: TRBD1; clone size: NA; V gene: TRBV28; J gene: TRBJ1-1; CDR3 DNA: TGTGCCAGCAGTTCTGGACAGGGGAACACTGAAGCTTTCTTT; CDR3 protein: CASSSGQGNTEAFF
D gene: NA; clone size: NA; V gene: TRBV6-4; J gene: TRBJ2-7; CDR3 DNA: TGTGCCAGCAGCGTTAGTGCCTTC; CDR3 protein: CASSVSAF
D gene: TRBD2; clone size: NA; V gene: TRBV5-5; J gene: TRBJ2-1; CDR3 DNA: TGTGCCAGCAGCCTCACCCTACCAGGCGGGAGGGTTCATGAGCAGTTCTTC; CDR3 protein: CASSLTLPGGRVHEQFF
D gene: TRBD2; clone size: few; V gene: TRBV5-1; J gene: TRBJ2-3; CDR3 DNA: TGCGCCAGCAGCTTGGGTCGGACTAGCGGGAGAACAGATACGCAGTATTTT; CDR3 protein: CASSLGRTSGRTDTQYF
D gene: TRBD2; clone size: NA; V gene: TRBV5-1; J gene: TRBJ2-2; CDR3 DNA: TGCGCCAGCAGCTTGGCCGGGAGGGGCACCGGGGAGCTGTTTTTT; CDR3 protein: CASSLAGRGTGELFF
D gene: TRBD1; clone size: NA; V gene: TRBV7-9; J gene: TRBJ1-1; CDR3 DNA: TGTGCCAGCAGCTCAACGACAGGGGACACTGAAGCTTTCTTT; CDR3 protein: CASSSTTGDTEAFF
D gene: NA; clone size: NA; V gene: TRBV7-6; J gene: TRBJ1-2; CDR3 DNA: TGTGCCAGCAGCCAGGGGAGGGTCTCGGACTATGGCTACACCTTC; CDR3 protein: CASSQGRVSDYGYTF
D gene: TRBD2; clone size: NA; V gene: TRBV19; J gene: TRBJ2-7; CDR3 DNA: TGTGCCAGTAGTAATTTCCGGGAGGGGGTTTACGAGCAGTACTTC; CDR3 protein: CASSNFREGVYEQYF
D gene: TRBD1; clone size: few; V gene: TRBV2; J gene: TRBJ2-5; CDR3 DNA: TGTGCCAGCGCTATTGGACAGGTTACGGAGACCCAGTACTTC; CDR3 protein: CASAIGQVTETQYF
D gene: NA; clone size: NA; V gene: TRBV7-3; J gene: TRBJ2-6; CDR3 DNA: TGTGCCAGCAGCTTACGTGCAGGAAACGTTCCTGGGGCCAACGTCCTGACTTTC; CDR3 protein: CASSLRAGNVPGANVLTF